The clone carrying this T cell receptor (beta chain) was recorded a few times. This specimen belongs to a study of blood T cell repertoires in COVID-19. Study context: COVID-19 samples collected from the United States, Italy and Spain covered acute and convalescent phases. PBMCs, B-cell-depleted T cells, or T cells were the source of the cDNA or gDNA that made up the material.

The protocol was immunoSEQ multiplex PCR, while the TCRdb copy is restricted to in-frame clones and leaves out a portion. The sample shows some 190,000 clones, more than 70% of them seen only once. Per germline, CDR1 SGHTA and CDR2 FQGNSA. The CDR3 is 13 residues long. V gave up 3 bases and J gave up 4 bases, with 7 bases separating them. The V gene is TRBV7-2, the J gene TRBJ1-5, with a possible D match to TRBD1 (5 bases). Sequencing used peripheral blood. This sequence was found in a woman of 80 years or more with active or convalescent COVID-19. CDR3 bases: TGTGCCAGCAGCTTGACAGCAAATCAGCCCCAGCATTTT. Amino acid sequence: CASSLTANQPQHF. The variable domain in full, with the rest retrieved from reference TRBV7-2 and TRBJ1-5, is GAGVSQSPSNKVTEKGKDVELRCDPISGHTALYWYRQSLGQGLEFLIYFQGNSAPDKSGLPSDRFSAERTGGSVSTLTIQRTQQEDSAVYLCASSLTANQPQHFGDGTRLSIL.